The 11 T cell receptor beta chains reported below all come from one sample, sequenced in a study of shared clonotypes between healthy human individuals. This table comes from immunoSEQ multiplex PCR, and its TCRdb copy is limited to in-frame clones, with some not included. This sample has 850,000 to 1,200,000 clones, with about 80% found just once. Sequencing was performed on memory CD4+ T cells sorted from blood. Subset in this sample: CD45RA-negative fraction. These receptors originate from a man aged 18 to 30 in good health.

This clone was recorded once. The chain employs TRBV10-1 and TRBJ1-2; D is perhaps TRBD1 (6 bases). This CDR3 has 12 amino acids. Trimming took off 6 bases at V and 7 bases at J, with 12 bases between the two ends. CDR1 and CDR2 from the germline V gene are WNHNN and SYGVQD (reference sequence). The CDR3, as DNA: TGCGCCAGCAGACCTCCAGGGGTTGGCTACACCTTC. Translated, it gives CASRPPGVGYTF.

The V call is TRBV19, the J call TRBJ2-3, with unresolved D. The CDR3 has 16 amino acids. Germline V gives CDR1 LNHDA, CDR2 SQIVND (reference sequence). Between the trimmed V and J ends, which lost 1 base and 0 bases, there was a span of 11 bases. The CDR3 here is CASSIGAVSSTDTQYF. The CDR3 nucleotides read TGTGCCAGTAGTATAGGCGCAGTTTCTAGCACAGATACGCAGTATTTT.

The chain recombines TRBV7-2 with TRBJ1-2, with D perhaps matching TRBD1 (5 bases). Trimming left V 4 bases short and J 6 bases short, with 15 bases between. The germline CDR1 and CDR2 sequences are SGHTA and FQGNSA. This CDR3 has 14 residues. The CDR3 here is CASSSGPLMNGYTF. CDR3 nucleotides: TGTGCCAGCAGCTCGGGACCGTTAATGAATGGCTACACCTTC.

This clone was observed once. The chain combines TRBV19 with TRBJ2-3; TRBD2 matches at 10 bases. In germline, CDR1 is LNHDA, CDR2 SQIVND (reference sequence). V dropped 8 bases and J dropped 2; count of bases not matched to a gene: 7. The CDR3 consists of 15 residues. CDR3 DNA sequence: TGTGCCAGTCGCACCACTAGCGGGACCACAGATACGCAGTATTTT. This sequence encodes CASRTTSGTTDTQYF.

This clone was picked up one time. V usage is TRBV6-6 and J usage is TRBJ1-1; D call uncertain. CDR3 length: 15 amino acids. Germline V gene lookup returns CDR1 MNHNY and CDR2 SVGAGI (reference sequence). V lost 6 bases to trimming and J lost 3 bases, with 17 bases between them. CDR3 amino acids: CASRPTAGRDTEAFF. In DNA form, the CDR3 reads TGTGCCAGCAGACCGACGGCGGGTAGGGACACTGAAGCTTTCTTT.

The DNA for the CDR3 is TGTGCCAGTAGTATGGGCAGGGGTAAGGACACTGAAGCTTTCTTT. Translating gives CASSMGRGKDTEAFF. The rearrangement uses TRBV19 and TRBJ1-1; TRBD1 is a possible D gene (6 bases). V lost 3 bases and J lost 3, with 14 bases in between. Germline values: CDR1 LNHDA, CDR2 SQIVND (reference sequence). This CDR3 comprises 15 residues.

J is TRBJ2-2 and V is TRBV7-2, with no clear D. The CDR3 is 14 residues long. The germline V and J ends were trimmed by 6 bases and 0 bases, with 8 bases remaining between them. Germline V gene data show CDR1 as SGHTA and CDR2 as FQGNSA. This CDR3 reads CASRARTNTGELFF. CDR3 DNA sequence: TGTGCCAGCAGGGCCCGCACGAACACCGGGGAGCTGTTTTTT. Full variable domain (remainder filled in from reference TRBV7-2 and TRBJ2-2): GAGVSQSPSNKVTEKGKDVELRCDPISGHTALYWYRQSLGQGLEFLIYFQGNSAPDKSGLPSDRFSAERTGGSVSTLTIQRTQQEDSAVYLCASRARTNTGELFFGEGSRLTVL.

In its sample, this clone was seen a few times. CDR3 coding DNA: TGTGCCAGCACCAGAGAGGGTGACGAGCAGTACTTC. Translating it yields CASTREGDEQYF. The V and J genes are TRBV28 and TRBJ2-7, with D perhaps matching TRBD2 (5 bases). V was cut by 7 bases and J by 5 bases, with 12 bases left in between. The V gene's germline CDR1 is MDHEN and CDR2 SYDVKM. This CDR3 spans 12 amino acids. Using reference TRBV28 and TRBJ2-7 for the parts outside the CDR3, the full variable domain is DVKVTQSSRYLVKRTGEKVFLECVQDMDHENMFWYRQDPGLGLRLIYFSYDVKMKEKGDIPEGYSVSREKKERFSLILESASTNQTSMYLCASTREGDEQYFGPGTRLTVT.

V is TRBV7-8 and J is TRBJ1-2; no definite D call. Trimming left V 5 bases short and J 8 bases short, with 12 bases between. Germline CDR1 reads SGHVS; CDR2 reads FQNEAQ. This CDR3 spans 12 amino acids. This chain's CDR3 is CASSPIERGYTF. CDR3 nucleotides: TGTGCCAGCAGCCCCATTGAGAGGGGCTACACCTTC.

The V and J genes are TRBV7-9 and TRBJ2-7; the D call may be TRBD1 or TRBD2 (5 bases each). Germline V gene sequence: CDR1 SEHNR, CDR2 FQNEAQ (reference sequence). Trimming cost V 5 bases and J 4 bases, with 15 bases left between them. CDR3 size: 14 residues. CDR3 in amino acids: CASSLGAQLYEQYF. CDR3 sequence (DNA): TGTGCCAGCAGCCTCGGGGCACAGTTGTACGAGCAGTACTTC.

This clone was seen many times. CDR3 nucleotide sequence: TGTGCCAGCTCGCTACGGCTGGAACAGCCCCAGCATTTT. Translated: CASSLRLEQPQHF. The rearrangement links TRBV18 to TRBJ1-5, with D unclear. V shed 6 bases and J shed 7 bases, with 13 bases lying between them. The CDR3 spans 13 residues. From germline, CDR1 is KGHSH and CDR2 LQKENI.